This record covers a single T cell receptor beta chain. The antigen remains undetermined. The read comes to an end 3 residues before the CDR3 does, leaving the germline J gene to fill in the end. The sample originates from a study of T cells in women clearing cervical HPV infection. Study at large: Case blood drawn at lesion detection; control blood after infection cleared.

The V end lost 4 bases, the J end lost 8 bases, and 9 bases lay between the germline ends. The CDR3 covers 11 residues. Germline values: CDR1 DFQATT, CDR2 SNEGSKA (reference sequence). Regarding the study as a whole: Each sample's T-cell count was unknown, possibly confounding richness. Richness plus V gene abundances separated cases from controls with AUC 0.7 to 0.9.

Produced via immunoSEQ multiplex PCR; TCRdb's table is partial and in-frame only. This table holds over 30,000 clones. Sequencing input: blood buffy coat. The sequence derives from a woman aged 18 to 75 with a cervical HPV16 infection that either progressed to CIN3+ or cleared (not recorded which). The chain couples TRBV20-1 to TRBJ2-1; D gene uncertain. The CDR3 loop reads CSAIDIHEQFF. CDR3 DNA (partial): TGCAGTGCTATCGACATCCATGAG.